This TCR beta chain was obtained from a study of OX40 agonist ivuxolimab in advanced cancers. Study-wide context: Patients were dosed with the agonistic anti-OX40 (CD134) antibody ivuxolimab. Hepatocellular carcinoma, melanoma, renal cell or head and neck cancer was diagnosed in the dose-escalation patients. Study-level points and caveats: Averaged across samples, CD8+ T cells carried more expanded clones than CD4+ did.

Some clones are missing from TCRdb's copy, which holds only in-frame ones; the method was immunoSEQ multiplex PCR. The sample shows about 100,000 clones, more than 85% of them seen only once. Germline CDR1 is SGHTA and CDR2 is FQGNSA. With V trimmed by 5 bases and J by 8 bases, 10 bases remained unmatched. The CDR3 is 15 residues long. Concerning this clone: The antigen is undetermined.

This chain connects TRBV7-2 to TRBJ1-4; 8 positions match TRBD1. The sample consisted of CD4+ or CD8+ T cells sorted from blood, taken in a trial of the OX40 agonist ivuxolimab. This clonotype was obtained from an adult with an advanced solid tumor such as melanoma, head and neck, liver or kidney cancer. CDR3 sequence reads: CASSPRTGRGEKLFF. The CDR3 region has the DNA TGTGCCAGCAGCCCCCGGACAGGGAGGGGAGAAAAACTGTTTTTT.